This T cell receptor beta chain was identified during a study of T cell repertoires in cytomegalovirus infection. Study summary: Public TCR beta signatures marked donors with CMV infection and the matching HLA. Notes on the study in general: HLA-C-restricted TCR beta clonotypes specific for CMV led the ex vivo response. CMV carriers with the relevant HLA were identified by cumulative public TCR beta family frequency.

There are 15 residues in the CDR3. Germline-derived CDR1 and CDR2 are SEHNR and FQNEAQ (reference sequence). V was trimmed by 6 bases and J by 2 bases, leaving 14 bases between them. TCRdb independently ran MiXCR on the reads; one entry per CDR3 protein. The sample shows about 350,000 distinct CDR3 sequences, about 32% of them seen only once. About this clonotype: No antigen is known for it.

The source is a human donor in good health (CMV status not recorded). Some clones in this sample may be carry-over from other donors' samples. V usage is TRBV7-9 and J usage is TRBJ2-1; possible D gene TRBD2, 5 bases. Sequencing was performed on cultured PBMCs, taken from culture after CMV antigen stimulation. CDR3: CASRGSGRTYNEQFF. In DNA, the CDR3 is TGTGCCAGCAGGGGAAGCGGTCGAACCTACAATGAGCAGTTCTTC.